The sequence of this T cell receptor (beta chain) was determined in a study of control samples from healthy donors and cancer patients. Data came from immunoSEQ multiplex PCR; TCRdb stores just in-frame clones and leaves some out. The sample lists 48,000 or so clones; over 90% were seen once. CDR1 GTSNPN and CDR2 SVGIG come from the germline V gene (reference sequence). J lost 2 bases, V lost 3 bases, and 8 bases had no gene match. This CDR3 region has 15 residues. This TCR derives from a woman between 50 and 59 years old with head and neck cancer. The rearrangement uses TRBV30 and TRBJ2-3; TRBD2 aligns across 7 bases. The specimen sequenced was PBMCs. CDR3 loop: CAWSQRAGYTDTQYF. The CDR3 region has the DNA TGTGCCTGGAGCCAAAGAGCGGGATACACAGATACGCAGTATTTT.